These 13 T cell receptor beta chains were all obtained from the same sample, sequenced in a study of blood T cell repertoires in COVID-19. TCRdb keeps only in-frame clones here, not all; method: immunoSEQ multiplex PCR. The data show 50,000 or so clones, roughly 85% seen once. The sequencing input was peripheral blood. These receptors were collected from a human donor in a cohort sampled during active COVID-19.

This chain uses TRBV15 with TRBJ2-4; D may be TRBD2 (6 bases). This CDR3 has 17 amino acids. Looked up from germline, CDR1 is LNHNV and CDR2 is YYDKDF (reference sequence). V lost 0 bases to trimming and J lost 0 bases, with 12 bases between them. CDR3 sequence reads: CATSRDTGELAKNIQYF. The CDR3 nucleotides are TGTGCCACCAGCAGAGATACGGGGGAATTAGCCAAAAACATTCAGTACTTC.

CDR3 sequence: CAWSSGPGPNQPQHF. As DNA, the CDR3 is TGTGCCTGGAGTTCTGGGCCAGGGCCGAATCAGCCCCAGCATTTT. The gene calls are TRBV30 and TRBJ1-5; D is possibly TRBD1 (5 bases). V gave up 2 bases and J gave up 4 bases, with 15 bases separating them. This CDR3 spans 15 amino acids. The germline V gene has CDR1 GTSNPN and CDR2 SVGIG (reference sequence).

The chain recombines TRBV4-2 with TRBJ2-6; TRBD1 matches at 8 bases. This CDR3 is built from 17 residues. V lost 3 bases, J lost 6 bases, and 10 bases stayed unmatched. CDR1 and CDR2 from the germline V gene are LGHNA and YNFKEQ. The CDR3 loop is CASSHGQGSGEANVLTF. As DNA, the CDR3 is TGTGCCAGCAGCCATGGACAGGGCTCGGGGGAGGCCAACGTCCTGACTTTC.

This clone was counted a few times. Different DNA sequences within this sample yield the same CDR3. The V and J genes are TRBV13 and TRBJ2-3; TRBD2 matches at 9 bases. This CDR3 region has 18 residues. The germline V gene has CDR1 PRHDT and CDR2 FYEKMQ (reference sequence). J lost 1 base, V lost 11 bases, and 19 bases had no gene match. The CDR3 is CAPSLPGTRGGGTDTQYF. The DNA of the CDR3 is TGTGCCCCCAGCTTACCGGGGACTCGCGGGGGGGGCACAGATACGCAGTATTTT.

The chain combines TRBV24-1 with TRBJ1-5; D remains ambiguous. V lost 4 bases and J lost 6, with 12 bases in between. The germline V gene has CDR1 KGHDR and CDR2 SFDVKD. The CDR3 spans 14 residues. CDR3 sequence (DNA): TGTGCCACCAGTGAGGTCTCAACCGGTCAGCCCCAGCATTTT. This codes for CATSEVSTGQPQHF.

This chain uses TRBV5-4 with TRBJ1-2; possible D gene TRBD1, 6 bases. Between the trimmed V and J ends, which lost 0 bases and 4 bases, there was a span of 19 bases. Germline values: CDR1 SGHNT, CDR2 YYREEE (reference sequence). The CDR3 is 17 amino acids. The CDR3, as DNA: TGTGCCAGCAGCTTGGCTGCAGCGCAGGGGTTCGCCTATGGCTACACCTTC. Protein product: CASSLAAAQGFAYGYTF.

The chain is built from TRBV6-5 and TRBJ2-4; possibly TRBD2 for D (6 bases). The V gene lost 5 bases and the J gene lost 15 bases, with 17 bases spanning the gap. CDR1 is MNHEY, CDR2 SVGAGI, per germline. The CDR3 sequence is 12 residues long. This CDR3 is CASSPRESQLYF. CDR3 coding DNA: TGTGCCAGCAGTCCCCGGGAGTCACAACTGTACTTC.

CDR3 residues: CASSSSSGGYTGELFF. For the CDR3, the DNA is TGCGCCAGCAGCTCTTCTAGCGGGGGTTACACCGGGGAGCTGTTTTTT. This chain uses TRBV5-1 with TRBJ2-2; 10 bases are a match to TRBD2. There are 16 residues in the CDR3. Germline values: CDR1 SGHRS, CDR2 YFSETQ. The ends lost 3 bases at V and 3 bases at J; junction bases unmatched: 5.

J is TRBJ2-2 and V is TRBV7-9; TRBD2 aligns across 8 bases. The germline V gene has CDR1 SEHNR and CDR2 FQNEAQ (reference sequence). The V and J ends lost 5 bases and 0 bases, in that order; junction bases with no gene match: 2. The CDR3 is 15 residues long. The CDR3 nucleotides read TGTGCCAGCAGCCCGGGGGGGACGAACACCGGGGAGCTGTTTTTT. Protein: CASSPGGTNTGELFF.

This chain connects TRBV27 to TRBJ2-7; 8 bases fit TRBD1. V dropped 0 bases and J dropped 4; count of bases not matched to a gene: 8. Germline values: CDR1 MNHEY, CDR2 SMNVEV (reference sequence). There are 16 residues in the CDR3. CDR3 nucleotides: TGTGCCAGCAGTTTATCTTCGGCAGGGGGCAGGTACGAGCAGTACTTC. Amino acid sequence: CASSLSSAGGRYEQYF.

This clone occurred once. The chain has TRBV5-4 and TRBJ1-2, with TRBD1 as a possible D gene (5 bases). Looked up from germline, CDR1 is SGHNT and CDR2 is YYREEE (reference sequence). Between the trimmed V and J ends, which lost 4 bases and 5 bases, there was a span of 12 bases. This CDR3 comprises 13 residues. The CDR3 DNA is TGTGCCAGCAGCGGACCGGGACTTTATGGCTACACCTTC. As protein: CASSGPGLYGYTF. Full variable domain (outside the CDR3, taken from reference TRBV5-4 and TRBJ1-2): ETGVTQSPTHLIKTRGQQVTLRCSSQSGHNTVSWYQQALGQGPQFIFQYYREEENGRGNFPPRFSGLQFPNYSSELNVNALELDDSALYLCASSGPGLYGYTFGSGTRLTVV.

This sequence joins TRBV2 and TRBJ1-5, with TRBD1 matching 7 bases. The germline V gene encodes CDR1 SNHLY and CDR2 FYNNEI. The junction had 10 bases not matched to a gene; V was cut back by 5 bases and J by 0 bases. The CDR3 is 17 residues long. The CDR3 DNA reads as TGTGCCAGCAGTTCAGGAAGATCAGGGGGTAGCAATCAGCCCCAGCATTTT. The encoded protein is CASSSGRSGGSNQPQHF.

The chain recombines TRBV28 with TRBJ2-1, with 9 bases lining up with TRBD2. CDR3 length: 16 residues. Germline trimming cut 6 bases from V and 4 bases from J; bases unmatched to any gene: 10. From germline, CDR1 is MDHEN and CDR2 SYDVKM. CDR3 sequence reads: CASSVGSGGLYNEQFF. CDR3 nucleotide sequence: TGTGCCAGCAGCGTGGGGAGCGGGGGGCTATACAATGAGCAGTTCTTC.